This T cell receptor (beta chain) was captured in a study of blood T cell repertoires in COVID-19. As originally analysed: For nucleated cells, counts were estimated from reference gene primer amplification. The repertoire was sequenced with immunoSEQ multiplex PCR; TCRdb's copy has only in-frame clones and lacks some. V and J calls and clone size are as listed in that table; D and trimming were resolved from the DNA. The sample includes 200,000 to 300,000 clones, around nine tenths of them seen just once. Those who participated ranged in age from about 18 to 89 years and resided in some 24 US areas. Categorization into cohorts depended on clinical history that participants reported. The CDR3 has 12 amino acids. The germline gives CDR1 MNHEY, CDR2 SVGAGI. V was pared by 7 bases and J by 9 bases, with 14 bases between.

Sequencing input: PBMCs or T cells enriched from blood (not recorded which). The chain carries TRBV6-5 and TRBJ2-3; D possibly corresponds to TRBD1 (6 bases). The TCR was taken from a woman aged 25 to 39 with acute COVID-19. The CDR3 DNA is TGTGCCAGCACCACAGGGTCGATAACGCAGTATTTT. Protein product: CASTTGSITQYF.